This T cell receptor beta chain was captured by sequencing in a study of technical replicates of blood from a few donors. Per germline, CDR1 LNHDA and CDR2 SQIVND (reference sequence). The CDR3 totals 15 residues. V lost 0 bases and J 4 bases, leaving 9 bases between the germline ends. The table came from immunoSEQ multiplex PCR; TCRdb's copy has only in-frame clones and leaves some out. The profile shows 79,000 or so clones, 85% to 95% of them singletons. Sequenced sample: T cells isolated from PBMCs. The chain couples TRBV19 to TRBJ1-4; D is unresolved. This TCR was recovered from a human donor in good health. Written as DNA, the CDR3 is TGTGCCAGTAGTATAGAGCTCAGGATTAATGAAAAACTGTTTTTT. It translates to CASSIELRINEKLFF.